This T cell receptor beta chain was identified in a study of CD4 T cells in relation to SARS-CoV-2 and coronaviruses (TCRdb year 2021). The study in broad terms: The ViraFEST assay cultured PBMCs with antigen for 10 days, then sequenced TCR beta CDR3s to find antigen-specific clonal expansions. A different TCR-beta assay, based on Illumina, was used to sequence expansion assays from other donors in the study. Of the approximately 12 convalescent patients, 8 were male and 4 were female, and two of the subjects were Hispanic. The full convalescent cohort of more than nine patients had a median age of roughly 38 years, ranging from roughly 21 to 80 years. At the level of individual TCR clonotypes, the study evaluated whether memory CD4+ T cells crossreact between the spike proteins of SARS-CoV-2 and those of common cold coronaviruses. Shared crossreactive spike epitopes were mapped to their HLA restriction using patient-derived lymphoblastoid cell lines. The Adaptive Biotechnologies TCR-sequencing kit was used to sequence samples from a few pre-COVID donors and the naive versus memory experiments, whereas other data were Illumina-based. Broader findings and caveats from the paper: Sequencing naive versus memory cells indicated that the assay picks up memory recall responses, not primary responses primed during culture. Because no donor provided both pre-pandemic and post-infection samples, tracing the source of pre-existing responses was limited. Since the crossreactivity analysis centred on spike protein, crossreactivity against other viral proteins was not assessed. Crossreactive clones showed significantly weaker SARS-CoV-2-driven expansion than monoreactive clones, consistent with antigenic imprinting. Roughly 67% of donors had memory CD4+ clonotypes that crossrecognized SARS-CoV-2 and at least one common cold coronavirus spike. The study was limited by small numbers of patients and tested TCRs.

Survey-level immunoSEQ TCR-beta sequencing was performed on DNA from CEF-cultured naive and memory CD4+ T cells. The source study handled its data this way. During preprocessing, nonproductive sequences were discarded, as were any CDR3s that did not begin with C, did not end with F or W, or were shorter than 7 amino acids. Antigen-specific clonotypes were called with the MANAFEST web app on the basis of expansion relative to the reference and to other culture wells. A clone was considered positive if significant expansion relative to the reference culture was observed in 2 of 3 replicate wells at an FDR below 0.05. A further requirement for positive clones was significant expansion compared with all other tandem wells, along with an odds ratio above 5. Cultured and uncultured naive and memory CD4+ repertoires were searched for previously identified spike- and CEF-reactive CDR3s. Pairwise Levenshtein distance, computed with the stringdist R package after three terminal residues were trimmed from each end, was used as the measure of CDR3 homology. TCRdb re-hosts the immuneACCESS table, in-frame sequences only. Its copies lack some clones; in the studies checked, an unresolved V gene accounts for under half of them, and the cause for the rest is not known. The V and J calls and the clone size are those of that table, but D and trimming were determined from the DNA. The sample data list some 35,000 clones, and more than 65% of these were observed just once. The top ten constitute 4.5% of the sample.

This clone was seen a handful of times. The antigen it binds to is not known. Nothing much larger sits one base from this clone, and base qualities are not available. To separate naive from memory CD4+ T cells, cryopreserved PBMCs first underwent CD4 enrichment and then EasySep naive CD4+ T cell enrichment. Sorted naive or memory CD4+ T cells (roughly 92,000) were grown at a 1:1 ratio with T cell-depleted PBMCs and CEF peptides for about nine days. Each peptide culture condition was generally run in triplicate replicate wells. Ficoll-Paque PLUS gradient centrifugation was used to isolate PBMCs from leukapheresis product or whole blood. PBMCs were either cryopreserved at -140 degrees C or used fresh in the expansion assay. The QIAamp Micro DNA Kit was used to extract genomic DNA from the CD4+ T cells. The source is an adult with COVID-19. The sample comprised naive CD4+ T cells from PBMCs, cultured in vitro. The cell subset or site label on this specimen signifies: naive CD4+ T cells isolated by negative enrichment.

The DNA sequence follows: TGTGCCAGCAGCTCCATGGCTAGCGGGAGGACCTATGAGCAGTTCTTC. Its amino acids are CASSSMASGRTYEQFF. Recombination connected TRBV7-9 to TRBJ2-1, and 11 junctional nucleotides match TRBD2. Germline trimming: 4 bases from V, 8 bases from J; junction bases outside gene matches: 10. Inclusive of the bounding cysteine and phenylalanine, the CDR3 is 16 residues long. Only the CDR3 region is kept as DNA, spanning 48 bases read in frame from base 1. CDR1 and CDR2 are read off the germline V gene (reference sequence) as SEHNR and FQNEAQ.